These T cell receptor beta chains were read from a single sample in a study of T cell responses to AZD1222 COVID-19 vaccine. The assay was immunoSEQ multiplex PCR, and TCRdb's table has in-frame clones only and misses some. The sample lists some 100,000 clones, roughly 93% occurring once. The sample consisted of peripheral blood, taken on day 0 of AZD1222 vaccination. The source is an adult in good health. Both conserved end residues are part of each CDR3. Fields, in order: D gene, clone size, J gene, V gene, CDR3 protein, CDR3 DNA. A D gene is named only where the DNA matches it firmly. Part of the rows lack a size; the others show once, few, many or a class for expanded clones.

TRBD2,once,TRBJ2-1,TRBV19,CASSILGTSGDYNEQFF,TGTGCCAGTAGTATATTGGGGACTAGCGGCGACTACAATGAGCAGTTCTTC
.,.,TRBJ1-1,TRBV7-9,CASSFDHGRGAHTEAFF,TGTGCCAGCAGCTTCGACCACGGCAGAGGGGCTCACACTGAAGCTTTCTTT
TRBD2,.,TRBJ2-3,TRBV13,CASSFLAGGLQDTQYF,TGTGCCAGCAGCTTCTTGGCGGGGGGCCTTCAAGATACGCAGTATTTT
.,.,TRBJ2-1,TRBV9,CASSSNPGLYNEQFF,TGTGCCAGCAGCTCCAACCCGGGACTTTACAATGAGCAGTTCTTC
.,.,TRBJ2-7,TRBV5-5,CASGNRDNLYEQYF,TGTGCCAGCGGAAACCGGGACAACCTCTACGAGCAGTACTTC
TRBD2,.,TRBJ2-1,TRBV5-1,CASSLSSGGASSYNEQFF,TGCGCCAGCAGCTTGTCCAGCGGGGGGGCAAGCTCCTACAATGAGCAGTTCTTC
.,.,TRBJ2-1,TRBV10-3,CAISESPTGEQFF,TGTGCCATCAGTGAGTCTCCAACGGGTGAGCAGTTCTTC
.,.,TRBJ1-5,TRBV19,CASSMERLQPQHF,TGTGCCAGTAGTATGGAAAGGCTTCAGCCCCAGCATTTT
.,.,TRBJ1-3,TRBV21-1,CASSIVGGLTGGNTIYF,TGTGCCAGCAGCATTGTTGGGGGGCTGACGGGTGGAAACACCATATATTTT
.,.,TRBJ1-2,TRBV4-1,CASSQAGNFFNYGYTF,TGCGCCAGCAGCCAGGCGGGAAACTTCTTTAACTATGGCTACACCTTC
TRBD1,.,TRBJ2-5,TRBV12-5,CASGPWTGGYQETQYF,TGTGCTAGTGGCCCGTGGACAGGGGGATACCAAGAGACCCAGTACTTC
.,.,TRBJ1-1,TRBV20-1,CSAIRTPGAFF,TGCAGTGCTATTCGGACTCCGGGAGCTTTCTTT
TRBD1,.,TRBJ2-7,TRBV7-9,CASSLAGDRFSNEQYF,TGTGCCAGCAGCTTAGCTGGGGACAGGTTCAGCAACGAGCAGTACTTC
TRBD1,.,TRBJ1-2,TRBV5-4,CASSWGQGADYGYTF,TGTGCCAGCAGCTGGGGACAGGGGGCGGACTATGGCTACACCTTC
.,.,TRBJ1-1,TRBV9,CASSVAAGAMNTEAFF,TGTGCCAGCAGCGTAGCTGCAGGGGCCATGAACACTGAAGCTTTCTTT
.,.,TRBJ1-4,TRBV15,CATSRGGGDGKLFF,TGTGCCACCAGCAGAGGTGGAGGGGACGGAAAACTGTTTTTT
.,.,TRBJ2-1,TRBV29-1,CSVGPRQSSYNEQFF,TGCAGCGTTGGACCCAGACAGAGCTCCTACAATGAGCAGTTCTTC
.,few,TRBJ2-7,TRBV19,CASSRRGAYEQYF,TGTGCCAGTAGTCGGCGGGGAGCCTACGAGCAGTACTTC
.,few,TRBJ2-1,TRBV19,CASRNDGGYSEQFF,TGTGCCAGTAGGAATGATGGGGGGTACTCTGAGCAGTTCTTC
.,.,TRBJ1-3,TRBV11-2,CASSSSAGNTIYF,TGTGCCAGCAGCTCGTCAGCTGGAAACACCATATATTTT
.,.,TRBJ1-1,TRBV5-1,CASSLSPRGMNTEAFF,TGCGCCAGCAGCCTGAGCCCTCGGGGGATGAACACTGAAGCTTTCTTT
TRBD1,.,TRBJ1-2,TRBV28,CASRRTGTVYGYTF,TGTGCCAGCAGGAGAACCGGGACAGTTTATGGCTACACCTTC
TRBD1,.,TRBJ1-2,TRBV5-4,CASSWTDRDNGYTF,TGTGCCAGCAGCTGGACGGACAGGGACAATGGCTACACCTTC
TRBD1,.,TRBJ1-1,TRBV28,CASSLDREAFF,TGTGCCAGCAGTTTGGACAGGGAGGCTTTCTTT
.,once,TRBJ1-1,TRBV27,CASSFRWENTEAFF,TGTGCCAGCAGTTTCCGGTGGGAGAACACTGAAGCTTTCTTT
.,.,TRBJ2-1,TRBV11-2,CASSLQPHNEQFF,TGTGCCAGCAGCTTACAGCCACACAATGAGCAGTTCTTC
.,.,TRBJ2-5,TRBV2,CASSEARETQYF,TGTGCCAGCAGTGAAGCACGAGAGACCCAGTACTTC
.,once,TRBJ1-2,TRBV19,CASSIPGIPGENYGYTF,TGTGCCAGTAGTATTCCCGGGATCCCTGGGGAAAACTATGGCTACACCTTC
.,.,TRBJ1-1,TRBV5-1,CASSLAFTWGTEAFF,TGCGCCAGCAGCTTGGCTTTTACCTGGGGCACTGAAGCTTTCTTT
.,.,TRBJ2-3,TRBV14,CASSQGASTDTQYF,TGTGCCAGCAGCCAAGGGGCTTCCACAGATACGCAGTATTTT
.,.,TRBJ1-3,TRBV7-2,CASRRQGGGNTIYF,TGTGCCAGCCGGCGGCAGGGCGGTGGAAACACCATATATTTT
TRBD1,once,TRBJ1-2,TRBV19,CASSATGANFGYTF,TGTGCCAGTAGCGCGACAGGGGCGAATTTTGGCTACACCTTC
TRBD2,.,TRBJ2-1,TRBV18,CASSPPGTSRNEQFF,TGTGCCAGCTCACCCCCCGGGACTAGCCGTAATGAGCAGTTCTTC
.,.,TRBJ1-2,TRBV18,CASSPGLANYGYTF,TGTGCCAGCTCACCAGGGCTAGCTAACTATGGCTACACCTTC
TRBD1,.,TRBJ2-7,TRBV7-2,CASSLRPGQGYEQYF,TGTGCCAGCAGCTTGCGCCCGGGACAGGGCTACGAGCAGTACTTC
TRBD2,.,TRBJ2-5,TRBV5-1,CASTGGGRQPYQETQYF,TGCGCCAGCACCGGGGGGGGCCGACAGCCATACCAAGAGACCCAGTACTTC
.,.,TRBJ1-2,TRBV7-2,CASSSGTTGGYTF,TGTGCCAGCAGCTCCGGGACAACTGGGGGCTACACCTTC